This TCR beta chain is drawn from a study of control samples from healthy donors and cancer patients. Libraries were prepared by immunoSEQ multiplex PCR; TCRdb keeps only in-frame clonotypes and omits some of them. The table records 150,000 or so clones, 80% to 95% of them present only once. V gave up 6 bases and J gave up 1 base, with 16 bases separating them. Germline loops: CDR1 MNHEY, CDR2 SVGAGI. The CDR3 runs to 15 residues. The genes are TRBV6-5 and TRBJ2-7, with TRBD2 as a possible D gene (6 bases). This TCR came from a young man in good health. Sequencing was carried out using blood. The CDR3 reads CASSKPRDGSYEQYF. CDR3 nucleotides: TGTGCCAGCAGCAAACCGCGGGACGGTTCCTACGAGCAGTACTTC.